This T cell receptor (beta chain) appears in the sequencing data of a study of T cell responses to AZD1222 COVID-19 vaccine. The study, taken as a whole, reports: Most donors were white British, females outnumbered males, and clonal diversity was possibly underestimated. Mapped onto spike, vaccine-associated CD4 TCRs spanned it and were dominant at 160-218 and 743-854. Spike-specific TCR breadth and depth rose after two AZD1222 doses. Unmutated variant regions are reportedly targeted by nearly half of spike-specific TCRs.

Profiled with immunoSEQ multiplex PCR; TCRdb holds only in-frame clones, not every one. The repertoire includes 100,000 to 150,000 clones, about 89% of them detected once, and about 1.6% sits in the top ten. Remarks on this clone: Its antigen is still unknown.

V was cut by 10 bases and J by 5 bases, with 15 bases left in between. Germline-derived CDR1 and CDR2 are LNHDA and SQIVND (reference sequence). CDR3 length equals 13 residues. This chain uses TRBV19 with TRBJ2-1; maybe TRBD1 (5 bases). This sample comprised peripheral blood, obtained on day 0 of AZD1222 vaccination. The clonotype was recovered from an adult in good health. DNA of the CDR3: TGTGCCACCAAGACGGACATGCACAATGAGCAGTTCTTC. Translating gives CATKTDMHNEQFF. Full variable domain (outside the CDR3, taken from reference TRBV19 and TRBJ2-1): DGGITQSPKYLFRKEGQNVTLSCEQNLNHDAMYWYRQDPGQGLRLIYYSQIVNDFQKGDIAEGYSVSREKKESFPLTVTSAQKNPTAFYLCATKTDMHNEQFFGPGTRLTVL.